Given below is one T cell receptor (beta chain) in context. The antigen is undetermined. The table came from immunoSEQ multiplex PCR; TCRdb's copy has only in-frame clones and leaves some out. The sample records about 100,000 clones, around 91% being singletons. The ends were cut back, 1 base at V and 0 bases at J, with 7 bases in the middle. The CDR3 has 15 residues. The germline gives CDR1 LNHDA, CDR2 SQIVND (reference sequence). The entry originates in a study of graft-versus-host responses after intestinal transplantation. Study information: Those transplanted obtained multivisceral, liver-intestinal, or isolated intestinal grafts. Recipients were all induced with anti-thymocyte globulin, then given tacrolimus and steroids for two to three years. Regarding the study as a whole: Individuals carrying graft-donor T cell macrochimerism showed high graft-versus-host to host-versus-graft clonal ratios in allografts.

The chain links TRBV19 to TRBJ1-5; D unclear. This clonotype was sampled from a human donor who was the organ donor for an intestinal transplant. Sample: unstimulated CD4+ T cells sorted from spleen or lymph node cells, taken before transplant. The CDR3 nucleotides read TGTGCCAGTAGTATAGCCAGAAATAGCAATCAGCCCCAGCATTTT. Its protein product is CASSIARNSNQPQHF.